The 22 T cell receptor beta chains listed next were all sequenced from one sample in a study of T cell responses to AZD1222 COVID-19 vaccine. Sequencing used immunoSEQ multiplex PCR; TCRdb keeps in-frame clones, though not all of them. The repertoire holds about 94,000 clones, with 70% to 90% as singletons. This material consisted of peripheral blood, taken on day 0 of AZD1222 vaccination. The receptors shown here come from an adult in good health.

This sequence joins TRBV27 and TRBJ2-7; no clear D gene. Germline V CDR1 and CDR2: MNHEY, SMNVEV (reference sequence). With 3 bases removed from V and 5 bases from J, the gap between germline ends came to 20 bases. CDR3 size: 16 residues. CDR3 sequence: CASSFGIPAAHHEQYF. CDR3 nucleotides: TGTGCCAGCAGTTTTGGGATCCCTGCAGCACACCACGAGCAGTACTTC.

The V call is TRBV15, the J call TRBJ1-3, with 7 positions matching TRBD1. CDR3 length: 15 residues. CDR1 is LNHNV and CDR2 is YYDKDF in the germline V gene (reference sequence). V lost 0 bases, J lost 2 bases, and 1 base stayed unmatched. The CDR3 sequence is CATSRDTGAGNTIYF. CDR3 DNA: TGTGCCACCAGCAGAGATACAGGGGCTGGAAACACCATATATTTT.

This chain links TRBV27 with TRBJ1-2; no definite D call. The germline gives CDR1 MNHEY, CDR2 SMNVEV (reference sequence). There are 14 residues in the CDR3. Deletions cut 0 bases from V and 1 base from J, with 6 bases between. CDR3 amino acids: CASSLSTDNYGYTF. CDR3 coding DNA: TGTGCCAGCAGTTTATCGACGGATAACTATGGCTACACCTTC.

V usage is TRBV4-3 and J usage is TRBJ2-3; 13 bases match TRBD2. This CDR3 contains 17 residues. Trimming removed 4 bases from V and 5 bases from J; junction bases left unmatched: 9. The germline gives CDR1 LGHNA, CDR2 YSLEER. The CDR3 region has the DNA TGCGCCAGCAGCCGACAGTTGGGACTAGCGGGGCAAGATACGCAGTATTTT. This gives the protein CASSRQLGLAGQDTQYF.

V and J are TRBV9 and TRBJ1-6; D call uncertain. The germline V and J ends were trimmed by 3 bases and 3 bases, with 10 bases remaining between them. The CDR3 contains 15 residues. Looked up from germline, CDR1 is SGDLS and CDR2 is YYNGEE. The CDR3 DNA is TGTGCCAGCAGCGCATTGGACGGCTATAATTCACCCCTCCACTTT. It codes for CASSALDGYNSPLHF.

This chain joins TRBV6-2 or TRBV6-3 and TRBJ1-1; D remains ambiguous. V lost 6 bases, J lost 3 bases, and 14 bases lay in between. The CDR3 is 14 residues long. Germline CDR1 reads MNHEY; CDR2 reads SVGEGT. The CDR3 nucleotides are TGTGCCAGCAGCCCAGCCTGGTTGGACACTGAAGCTTTCTTT. This translates into CASSPAWLDTEAFF.

The genes are TRBV5-1 and TRBJ2-2; no clear D. Germline V gene sequence: CDR1 SGHRS, CDR2 YFSETQ. V was shortened by 10 bases and J by 4 bases, with 14 bases between the two germline ends. The CDR3 is 13 amino acids. The CDR3 region has the DNA TGCGCCGTGAGCATGGCTAGCACCGGGGAGCTGTTTTTT. Translated, it gives CAVSMASTGELFF.

This clone was recorded only once. The chain carries TRBV28 and TRBJ2-7; unclear D gene. Germline V CDR1 and CDR2: MDHEN, SYDVKM. This CDR3 has 14 residues. V was trimmed by 7 bases and J by 2 bases, leaving 15 bases between them. CDR3 region: CASTGPDLAYEQYF. The CDR3 DNA is TGTGCCAGCACCGGTCCGGACCTAGCCTACGAGCAGTACTTC.

This sequence joins TRBV2 and TRBJ2-2, with D maybe TRBD2 (6 bases). With 2 bases removed from V and 5 bases from J, the gap between germline ends came to 9 bases. Germline values: CDR1 SNHLY, CDR2 FYNNEI. This CDR3 is built from 14 residues. The CDR3 loop reads CASSETGVTGELFF. Written as DNA, the CDR3 is TGTGCCAGCAGTGAAACGGGGGTAACCGGGGAGCTGTTTTTT.

The chain combines TRBV5-1 with TRBJ2-5; 15 bases are a match to TRBD2. V lost 3 bases to trimming and J lost 5 bases; unmatched junction nucleotides: 5. The CDR3 extends over 16 amino acids. The germline V gene has CDR1 SGHRS and CDR2 YFSETQ. The CDR3 DNA sequence: TGCGCCAGCAGCTCATCCGGGACTAGCGGGGGGGAGACCCAGTACTTC. This codes for CASSSSGTSGGETQYF.

This CDR3 is CAISESEVNYGYTF. For the CDR3, the DNA is TGTGCCATCAGTGAGTCGGAGGTAAACTATGGCTACACCTTC. This sequence joins TRBV10-3 and TRBJ1-2, with D uncertain. Between the trimmed V and J ends, which lost 0 bases and 2 bases, there was a span of 7 bases. CDR1 and CDR2 (germline): ENHRY, SYGVKD. This CDR3 region has 14 residues.

The chain links TRBV2 to TRBJ2-7, with TRBD1 identical over 8 bases. Germline V lookup: CDR1 SNHLY, CDR2 FYNNEI. This CDR3 comprises 14 residues. The V and J ends lost 6 bases and 0 bases, in that order; junction bases with no gene match: 4. The CDR3 DNA reads TGTGCCAGCAGGGCGGACAGGGACTCCTACGAGCAGTACTTC. It yields the protein CASRADRDSYEQYF.

The chain couples TRBV19 to TRBJ1-2; D remains unclear. CDR1 and CDR2 from the germline V gene are LNHDA and SQIVND (reference sequence). The length of the CDR3 is 15 residues. V lost 6 bases and J lost 2, with 16 bases in between. The CDR3 nucleotides are TGTGCCAGTAGCCAACGAGGTTCCGAGAACTATGGCTACACCTTC. Translation: CASSQRGSENYGYTF.

The V call is TRBV2, the J call TRBJ2-5; weak D call: TRBD2 (6 bases). V was cut by 3 bases and J by 4 bases, with 15 bases left in between. The germline V gene encodes CDR1 SNHLY and CDR2 FYNNEI. CDR3 length: 15 amino acids. The CDR3 DNA sequence: TGTGCCAGCAGTGACACGACTAGTCTGTCAGAGACCCAGTACTTC. This encodes CASSDTTSLSETQYF.

The V gene is TRBV11-2, the J gene TRBJ1-2; 7 nucleotides align to TRBD1. The junction had 6 bases not matched to a gene; V was cut back by 1 base and J by 4 bases. Germline CDR1 SGHAT, CDR2 FQNNGV. The CDR3 totals 15 residues. This CDR3 reads CASSLGGQASYGYTF. CDR3 bases: TGTGCCAGCAGCTTAGGAGGACAGGCTAGCTATGGCTACACCTTC. The full variable domain, in which reference TRBV11-2 and TRBJ1-2 provide the parts outside the CDR3, is EAGVAQSPRYKIIEKRQSVAFWCNPISGHATLYWYQQILGQGPKLLIQFQNNGVVDDSQLPKDRFSAERLKGVDSTLKIQPAKLEDSAVYLCASSLGGQASYGYTFGSGTRLTVV.

The chain uses TRBV7-9 and TRBJ1-3; D not certain. The germline V and J ends were trimmed by 1 base and 7 bases, with 8 bases remaining between them. CDR1 is SEHNR, CDR2 FQNEAQ, per germline (reference sequence). The CDR3 runs 13 residues. CDR3 amino acids: CASSLGHGNTIYF. CDR3 nucleotides: TGTGCCAGCAGCTTAGGGCACGGTAACACCATATATTTT. Drawing the rest from reference TRBV7-9 and TRBJ1-3, the complete variable domain is DTGVSQNPRHKITKRGQNVTFRCDPISEHNRLYWYRQTLGQGPEFLTYFQNEAQLEKSRLLSDRFSAERPKGSFSTLEIQRTEQGDSAMYLCASSLGHGNTIYFGEGSWLTVV.

V usage is TRBV25-1 and J usage is TRBJ1-2, with 9 bases matching TRBD1. In germline, CDR1 is MGHDK, CDR2 SYGVNS. The V gene end was trimmed by 2 bases and the J gene end by 6 bases; junction bases not matched to a gene: 10. The CDR3 is made up of 16 amino acids. DNA for the CDR3: TGTGCCAGCAGTGAAGTATTTAACAGGGGGCGTCATGGCTACACCTTC. Encoded protein: CASSEVFNRGRHGYTF.

The chain is built from TRBV6-5 and TRBJ2-3; D gene uncertain. Trimming cost V 5 bases and J 10 bases, with 16 bases left between them. The CDR3 has 13 residues. Per germline, CDR1 MNHEY and CDR2 SVGAGI. CDR3 sequence (DNA): TGTGCCAGCAGTCGGCCGCCATCTAGTGCGCAGTATTTT. Translation: CASSRPPSSAQYF.

The V gene is TRBV28, the J gene TRBJ2-7, with D perhaps TRBD2 (6 bases). The CDR3 sequence is 14 residues long. Germline-derived CDR1 and CDR2 are MDHEN and SYDVKM. Trimming stripped 6 bases from V and 6 bases from J, with 18 bases between. The CDR3 reads CASREGPKGLEQYF. In DNA form, the CDR3 reads TGTGCCAGCAGGGAGGGCCCGAAAGGACTCGAGCAGTACTTC.

This chain's CDR3 is CASSDSLENSPLHF. DNA for the CDR3: TGTGCCAGCAGCGATAGCCTGGAGAATTCACCCCTCCACTTT. V is TRBV9 and J is TRBJ1-6, with D uncertain. CDR1 is SGDLS, CDR2 YYNGEE, per germline. The CDR3 runs 14 residues. V was clipped by 3 bases and J by 7 bases, with 11 bases between them. The whole variable domain, filled in from reference TRBV9 and TRBJ1-6, reads DSGVTQTPKHLITATGQRVTLRCSPRSGDLSVYWYQQSLDQGLQFLIQYYNGEERAKGNILERFSAQQFPDLHSELNLSSLELGDSALYFCASSDSLENSPLHFGNGTRLTVT.

The chain employs TRBV6-5 and TRBJ2-3; D perhaps matches TRBD1 (5 bases). Trimming pared 5 bases from V and 2 bases from J, leaving 11 bases between. CDR3 size: 14 residues. Germline V gives CDR1 MNHEY, CDR2 SVGAGI. CDR3 bases: TGTGCCAGCAGTAGGGGTCTGGACACAGATACGCAGTATTTT. It yields the protein CASSRGLDTDTQYF.

This sequence joins TRBV2 and TRBJ1-1, with D uncertain. The CDR3 sequence is 14 residues long. The germline CDR1 and CDR2 sequences are SNHLY and FYNNEI. Deletions cut 2 bases from V and 3 bases from J, with 10 bases between. In nucleotides, the CDR3 is TGTGCCAGCAGTGAAAGAACCGACTACACTGAAGCTTTCTTT. Amino acids: CASSERTDYTEAFF.